The next 28 T cell receptor beta chains were all read from a single sample in a study of shared clonotypes between healthy human individuals. Profiled with immunoSEQ multiplex PCR; TCRdb holds only in-frame clones, not every one. The data show fewer than 650,000 clones, about 82% seen once. Sequencing was done on a sample of PBMCs. Receptors were obtained from a woman in her thirties or forties in good health. Some clones in this sample may be carry-over from other donors' samples.

About this clone: One end of the junction fails to match germline, which may point to a read error. The rearrangement uses TRBV11-2 and TRBJ2-7; perhaps D is TRBD1 or TRBD2 (5 bases each). Looked up from germline, CDR1 is SGHAT and CDR2 is FQNNGV. The CDR3 has 15 amino acids. The CDR3 DNA sequence: TGTGCCAGCAGCTTAGATTGGGCCGGGGTTGGGCAGGGCCAGTTC. This gives the protein CASSLDWAGVGQGQF.

V and J are TRBV2 and TRBJ2-7; 12 nucleotides agree with TRBD2. Germline CDR1 is SNHLY and CDR2 is FYNNEI. The CDR3 spans 17 residues. V shed 6 bases and J 2 bases; nucleotides not matched to a gene: 11. The CDR3 DNA sequence: TGTGCCAGCAGCCCTACAACTAGCGGGAGGTTACCCTACGAGCAGTACTTC. Protein: CASSPTTSGRLPYEQYF. Full variable domain (outside the CDR3, taken from reference TRBV2 and TRBJ2-7): EPEVTQTPSHQVTQMGQEVILRCVPISNHLYFYWYRQILGQKVEFLVSFYNNEISEKSEIFDDQFSVERPDGSNFTLKIRSTKLEDSAMYFCASSPTTSGRLPYEQYFGPGTRLTVT.

The J gene is TRBJ2-7, the V gene TRBV15; 7 nucleotides line up with TRBD1. V lost 3 bases, J lost 1 base, and 3 bases stayed unmatched. Germline-derived CDR1 and CDR2 are LNHNV and YYDKDF (reference sequence). The CDR3 covers 14 residues. For the CDR3, the DNA is TGTGCCACCAGCAGCACAGGGGCTTCCTACGAGCAGTACTTC. It encodes CATSSTGASYEQYF. Full variable domain (outside the CDR3, taken from reference TRBV15 and TRBJ2-7): DAMVIQNPRYQVTQFGKPVTLSCSQTLNHNVMYWYQQKSSQAPKLLFHYYDKDFNNEADTPDNFQSRRPNTSFCFLDIRSPGLGDTAMYLCATSSTGASYEQYFGPGTRLTVT.

This chain uses TRBV5-1 with TRBJ2-7; D may be TRBD2 (6 bases). Germline V gene lookup returns CDR1 SGHRS and CDR2 YFSETQ. The CDR3 covers 15 residues. The V end was cut by 1 base, the J end by 3 bases, with 14 bases between. This chain's CDR3 is CASSLLPSASYEQYF. In nucleotides, the CDR3 is TGCGCCAGCAGCTTGTTACCTAGCGCAAGCTACGAGCAGTACTTC.

The V call is TRBV5-1, the J call TRBJ2-5; 7 bases are a match to TRBD1. In germline, CDR1 is SGHRS, CDR2 YFSETQ. Trimming at V came to 4 bases and at J to 0 bases, leaving 6 bases not matched to a gene. The CDR3 sequence is 15 residues long. CDR3 in DNA: TGCGCCAGCAGCCGACAGGGTGACTACCAAGAGACCCAGTACTTC. Encoded protein: CASSRQGDYQETQYF.

The chain employs TRBV18 and TRBJ2-5; D gene ambiguous. The last part of the DNA fits TRBJ2-7 better; the J call may be wrong. CDR3 length equals 14 residues. Germline assignment: CDR1 KGHSH and CDR2 LQKENI. This CDR3 reads CASSPETGSYEQYF. The CDR3 DNA reads TGTGCCAGCTCACCAGAGACGGGCTCCTACGAGCAGTACTTC.

The chain employs TRBV7-9 and TRBJ2-7, with D perhaps TRBD2 (7 bases). There are 16 residues in the CDR3. The germline gives CDR1 SEHNR, CDR2 FQNEAQ (reference sequence). The V end lost 5 bases, the J end lost 0 bases, and 17 bases lay between the germline ends. DNA of the CDR3: TGTGCCAGCAGCAGAGGGGGGGCCGCTCTCTCCTACGAGCAGTACTTC. Translation gives CASSRGGAALSYEQYF.

This clone was counted at least ten times. The V gene is TRBV7-6, the J gene TRBJ2-2; D gene uncertain. This CDR3 comprises 13 residues. Germline V lookup: CDR1 SGHVS, CDR2 FNYEAQ. The V end lost 5 bases, the J end lost 8 bases, and 12 bases lay between the germline ends. The CDR3 region has the DNA TGTGCCAGCAGCCCTTATTCGGTAGGGGAGCTGTTTTTT. Encoded protein: CASSPYSVGELFF.

CDR3 bases: TGTGCCAGCAGCCAATCGGAGGTTTCTGGAAACACCATATATTTT. This translates into CASSQSEVSGNTIYF. The chain joins TRBV16 to TRBJ1-3, with D unclear. Trimming shortened V by 0 bases and J by 1 base, and 7 bases separated the two germline ends. The germline gives CDR1 KGHSY, CDR2 FQNENV. This CDR3 spans 15 amino acids.

This clone has just one count. This chain joins TRBV7-2 and TRBJ1-1; 7 positions match TRBD1. Losses at the gene ends were 2 bases for V and 4 bases for J; bases not matched to a gene: 10. Per the germline V gene, CDR1 is SGHTA and CDR2 is FQGNSA. This CDR3 comprises 16 residues. CDR3 nucleotides: TGTGCCAGCAGCTTAACAGGGGAATTTGCGAGCACTGAAGCTTTCTTT. The encoded protein is CASSLTGEFASTEAFF.

The rearrangement joins TRBV7-9 to TRBJ2-7; 9 bases are a match to TRBD1. This CDR3 is built from 15 residues. The germline V gene encodes CDR1 SEHNR and CDR2 FQNEAQ (reference sequence). The trim removed 2 bases at V and 7 bases at J, leaving 9 bases unmatched. CDR3 nucleotides: TGTGCCAGCAGCTTACTCACAGGCGACAGGGGGGAGCAGTACTTC. Translation: CASSLLTGDRGEQYF.

The chain links TRBV7-9 to TRBJ1-4; D gene unclear. The CDR3 is 16 amino acids. V shed 1 base and J shed 5 bases, with 14 bases lying between them. Germline CDR1 and CDR2: SEHNR and FQNEAQ (reference sequence). The CDR3 nucleotides read TGTGCCAGCAGCTTAGACCCCTCAGGAATGAATGAAAAACTGTTTTTT. It codes for CASSLDPSGMNEKLFF.

The V gene is TRBV5-1, the J gene TRBJ2-2; D gene ambiguous. The CDR3 has 14 amino acids. The V and J ends lost 3 bases and 1 base respectively, with 7 bases between them. The germline CDR1 and CDR2 sequences are SGHRS and YFSETQ. The CDR3 coding sequence is TGCGCCAGCAGCTACCCAGAGAACACCGGGGAGCTGTTTTTT. Its protein product is CASSYPENTGELFF.

This clone was counted a single time. The J gene is TRBJ1-1, the V gene TRBV5-4; maybe TRBD1 (6 bases). CDR1 SGHNT and CDR2 YYREEE come from the germline V gene (reference sequence). The V end was cut by 0 bases, the J end by 1 base, with 13 bases between. This CDR3 has 16 residues. CDR3 region: CASSLGGGDQNTEAFF. The DNA of the CDR3 is TGTGCCAGCAGCTTGGGAGGGGGGGACCAGAACACTGAAGCTTTCTTT.

V usage is TRBV6-6 and J usage is TRBJ2-5; tentatively, D is TRBD2 (6 bases). The ends were cut back, 2 bases at V and 4 bases at J, with 14 bases in the middle. This CDR3 is 15 amino acids long. Germline values: CDR1 MNHNY, CDR2 SVGAGI (reference sequence). The CDR3: CASSYGGARGETQYF. The DNA of the CDR3 is TGTGCCAGCAGTTACGGCGGGGCGAGAGGAGAGACCCAGTACTTC.

The V call is TRBV6-6, the J call TRBJ1-5; 8 positions match TRBD1. V dropped 6 bases and J dropped 6; count of bases not matched to a gene: 4. Germline CDR1 and CDR2: MNHNY and SVGAGI (reference sequence). The CDR3 loop spans 13 amino acids. The CDR3: CASSQGAPQPQHF. The CDR3 DNA follows: TGTGCCAGCAGCCAGGGGGCTCCTCAGCCCCAGCATTTT.

This rearrangement joins TRBV18 to TRBJ2-1; D call uncertain. CDR1 is KGHSH, CDR2 LQKENI, per germline. V lost 5 bases and J 0 bases, leaving 14 bases between the germline ends. The CDR3 extends over 16 amino acids. CDR3 protein: CASSNLIPSSYNEQFF. The DNA for the CDR3 is TGTGCCAGCTCAAACCTCATCCCTAGCTCCTACAATGAGCAGTTCTTC. Using reference TRBV18 and TRBJ2-1 for the parts outside the CDR3, the full variable domain is NAGVMQNPRHLVRRRGQEARLRCSPMKGHSHVYWYRQLPEEGLKFMVYLQKENIIDESGMPKERFSAEFPKEGPSILRIQQVVRGDSAAYFCASSNLIPSSYNEQFFGPGTRLTVL.

This rearrangement joins TRBV28 to TRBJ2-3; no definite D call. V gave up 2 bases and J gave up 5 bases, with 8 bases separating them. CDR3 length: 13 residues. Germline CDR1 is MDHEN and CDR2 is SYDVKM. The CDR3 reads CASSLIRVDTQYF. The CDR3 nucleotides read TGTGCCAGCAGTTTAATACGTGTAGATACGCAGTATTTT. The full variable domain, with the rest looked up from reference TRBV28 and TRBJ2-3, is DVKVTQSSRYLVKRTGEKVFLECVQDMDHENMFWYRQDPGLGLRLIYFSYDVKMKEKGDIPEGYSVSREKKERFSLILESASTNQTSMYLCASSLIRVDTQYFGPGTRLTVL.

This clone was picked up one time. The chain uses TRBV28 and TRBJ2-4, with 9 bases aligning to TRBD2. After removal of 7 bases from V and 3 bases from J, the junction contained 7 bases not matched to a gene. The CDR3 runs 15 residues. CDR1 is MDHEN and CDR2 is SYDVKM in the germline V gene. CDR3 DNA: TGTGCCAGCATTGGAGCGGGGGGACTCAAAAACATTCAGTACTTC. Translating it yields CASIGAGGLKNIQYF. Using reference TRBV28 and TRBJ2-4 for the parts outside the CDR3, the full variable domain is DVKVTQSSRYLVKRTGEKVFLECVQDMDHENMFWYRQDPGLGLRLIYFSYDVKMKEKGDIPEGYSVSREKKERFSLILESASTNQTSMYLCASIGAGGLKNIQYFGAGTRLSVL.

The chain joins TRBV5-5 to TRBJ2-4; D call uncertain. The germline CDR1 and CDR2 sequences are SGHKS and YYEKEE (reference sequence). The CDR3 loop spans 14 amino acids. V was trimmed by 5 bases and J by 6 bases, leaving 15 bases between them. CDR3 residues: CASSPGSPTNIQYF. Here the CDR3 DNA reads TGTGCCAGCAGTCCTGGGTCGCCGACAAACATTCAGTACTTC.

This chain links TRBV5-6 with TRBJ2-2; maybe TRBD2 (6 bases). The CDR3 runs to 15 residues. V was cut by 4 bases and J by 4 bases, with 14 bases left in between. Germline CDR1 and CDR2: SGHDT and YYEEEE. CDR3 amino acids: CASSPLGRGTGELFF. The CDR3 nucleotides are TGTGCCAGCAGCCCCTTGGGGCGGGGCACCGGGGAGCTGTTTTTT.

This clone was recorded once. V is TRBV28 and J is TRBJ1-2, with TRBD1 as a possible D gene (5 bases). V lost 7 bases and J 7 bases, leaving 16 bases between the germline ends. Germline loops: CDR1 MDHEN, CDR2 SYDVKM. The CDR3 contains 13 residues. The CDR3 loop reads CASTKQAWPGYTF. The CDR3 nucleotides are TGTGCCAGCACTAAACAGGCGTGGCCTGGCTACACCTTC.

In this sample, this clone turned up a few times. The chain carries TRBV15 and TRBJ2-7, with D tentatively TRBD2 (6 bases). Germline CDR1 and CDR2: LNHNV and YYDKDF (reference sequence). The V end was cut by 2 bases, the J end by 0 bases, with 11 bases between. The CDR3 is made up of 15 amino acids. The DNA for the CDR3 is TGTGCCACCAGCAGAATCGGGAGCGGCTCCTACGAGCAGTACTTC. It specifies CATSRIGSGSYEQYF.

A word on this clone: A far more abundant clone sits one base away, making this likely a read error. V and J are TRBV28 and TRBJ1-5; no definite D call. V dropped 3 bases and J dropped 4 bases, with 16 bases sitting between them. This CDR3 is 16 amino acids long. Germline V gives CDR1 MDHEN, CDR2 SYDVKM. CDR3 sequence: CASSLSSRIPNQPQHF. The CDR3 coding sequence is TGTGCCAGCAGTTTGTCCAGCCGCATCCCAAATCAGCCCCAGCATTTT.

CDR3 protein: CASSLLTSGSTDTQYF. CDR3 bases: TGTGCCAGCAGCTTACTGACTAGCGGGAGCACAGATACGCAGTATTTT. V gene TRBV5-6 combines with J gene TRBJ2-3, with 10 bases matching TRBD2. This CDR3 contains 16 residues. Germline CDR1 is SGHDT and CDR2 is YYEEEE. Germline trimming cut 2 bases from V and 0 bases from J; bases unmatched to any gene: 3.

The genes are TRBV4-2 and TRBJ2-1; TRBD1 aligns across 7 bases. The V gene end was trimmed by 3 bases and the J gene end by 0 bases; junction bases not matched to a gene: 8. This CDR3 spans 17 amino acids. CDR1 is LGHNA, CDR2 YNFKEQ, per germline. The CDR3 sequence is CASSHPLTGSSYNEQFF. The CDR3, as DNA: TGTGCCAGCAGCCACCCCCTGACAGGGAGCTCCTACAATGAGCAGTTCTTC.

This chain joins TRBV30 and TRBJ2-1, with D hard to call. CDR3 length: 13 amino acids. Trimming cost V 0 bases and J 8 bases, with 11 bases left between them. The germline gives CDR1 GTSNPN, CDR2 SVGIG (reference sequence). In DNA form, the CDR3 reads TGTGCCTGGAGTGTACCCCGCCTAGATGAGCAGTTCTTC. Amino acid sequence: CAWSVPRLDEQFF.

CDR3 protein: CASSSWRGVPQRETQYF. DNA of the CDR3: TGTGCCAGCAGCAGTTGGAGGGGGGTCCCTCAGCGGGAGACCCAGTACTTC. The rearrangement joins TRBV7-6 to TRBJ2-5, with D possibly being TRBD1 or TRBD2 (6 bases each). The CDR3 is 17 amino acids. V was trimmed by 5 bases and J by 5 bases, leaving 24 bases between them. Germline CDR1 reads SGHVS; CDR2 reads FNYEAQ. The complete variable domain, with remaining parts taken from reference TRBV7-6 and TRBJ2-5, reads GAGVSQSPRYKVTKRGQDVALRCDPISGHVSLYWYRQALGQGPEFLTYFNYEAQQDKSGLPNDRFSAERPEGSISTLTIQRTEQRDSAMYRCASSSWRGVPQRETQYFGPGTRLLVL.